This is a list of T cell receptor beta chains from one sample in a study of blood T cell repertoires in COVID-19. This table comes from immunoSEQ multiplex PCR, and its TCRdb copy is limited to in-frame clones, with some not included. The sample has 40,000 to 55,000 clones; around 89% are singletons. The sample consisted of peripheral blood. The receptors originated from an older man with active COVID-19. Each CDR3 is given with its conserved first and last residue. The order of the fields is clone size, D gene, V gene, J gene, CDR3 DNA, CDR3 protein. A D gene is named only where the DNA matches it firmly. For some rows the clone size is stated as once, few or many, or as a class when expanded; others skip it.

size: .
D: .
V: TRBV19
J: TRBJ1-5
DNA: TGTGCCAGTAGTCTCCAGGGTGGTCAGCCCCAGCATTTT
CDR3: CASSLQGGQPQHF

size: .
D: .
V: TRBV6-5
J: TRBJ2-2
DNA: TGTGCCAGCAGCACAGGGCATGAGCTGTTTTTT
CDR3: CASSTGHELFF

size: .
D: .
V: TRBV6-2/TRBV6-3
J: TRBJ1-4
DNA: TGTGCCAGCAGTTACTCGACGGGGAGCCTCTGGTCGGACGAAAAACTGTTTTTT
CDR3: CASSYSTGSLWSDEKLFF

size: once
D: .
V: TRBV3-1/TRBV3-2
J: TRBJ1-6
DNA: TGTGCCAGCAGCCAACAGGGGAATTCACCCCTCCACTTT
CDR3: CASSQQGNSPLHF

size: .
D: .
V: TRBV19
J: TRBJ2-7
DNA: TGTGCCAGTAGTATAGGGATTGCGGGGCGCGAGCAGTACTTC
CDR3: CASSIGIAGREQYF

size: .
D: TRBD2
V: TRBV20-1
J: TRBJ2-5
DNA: TGCAGTGCTAGTATAGCGGGGGGCCCAGAGACCCAGTACTTC
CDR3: CSASIAGGPETQYF

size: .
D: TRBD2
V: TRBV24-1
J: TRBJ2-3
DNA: TGTGCCACCCAACTAGCGAGCACAGATACGCAGTATTTT
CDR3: CATQLASTDTQYF

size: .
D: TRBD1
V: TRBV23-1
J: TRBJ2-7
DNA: TGCGCCAGCAGTCAGAACAGGGGGTTCTACGAGCAGTACTTC
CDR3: CASSQNRGFYEQYF

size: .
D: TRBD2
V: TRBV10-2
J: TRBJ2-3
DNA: TGCGCCAGCAGTGCCGGCGGGGGGGCGGCAGATACGCAGTATTTT
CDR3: CASSAGGGAADTQYF

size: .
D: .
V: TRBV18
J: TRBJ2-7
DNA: TGTGCCAGCTCCCTAGGGCAGGGTGGAAACGAGCAGTACTTC
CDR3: CASSLGQGGNEQYF

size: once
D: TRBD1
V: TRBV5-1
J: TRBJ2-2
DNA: TGCGCCAGCAGCAAAGACAGGGAAAACACCGGGGAGCTGTTTTTT
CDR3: CASSKDRENTGELFF

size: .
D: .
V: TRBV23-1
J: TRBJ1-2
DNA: TGCGCCAGCAGTCTCACAGAACTCTATGGCTACACCTTC
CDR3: CASSLTELYGYTF

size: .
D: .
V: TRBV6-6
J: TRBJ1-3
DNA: TGTGCCAGCAGTCCCCTCCGAAACACCATATATTTT
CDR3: CASSPLRNTIYF

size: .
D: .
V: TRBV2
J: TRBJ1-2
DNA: TGTGCCAGCAGTGGAAAGGGGGACTATGGCTACACCTTC
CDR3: CASSGKGDYGYTF

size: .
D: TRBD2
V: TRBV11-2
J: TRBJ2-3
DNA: TGTGCCAGCAGCCCGACTAGCGGGGGGGGTGATACGCAGTATTTT
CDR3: CASSPTSGGGDTQYF

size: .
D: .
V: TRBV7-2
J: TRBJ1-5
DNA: TGTGCCAGCAGCTCCTGGCCACCCCAGAGCAATCAGCCCCAGCATTTT
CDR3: CASSSWPPQSNQPQHF

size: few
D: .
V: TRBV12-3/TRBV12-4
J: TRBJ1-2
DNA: TGTGCCAGCAGCCAGGGGCCGGGCTATGGCTACACCTTC
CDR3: CASSQGPGYGYTF

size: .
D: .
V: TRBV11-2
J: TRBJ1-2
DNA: TGTGCCAGCAGCACCAGACAATACGGCTACACCTTC
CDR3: CASSTRQYGYTF

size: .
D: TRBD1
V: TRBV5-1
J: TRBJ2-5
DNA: TGCGCCAGCAGCGGCGGGACAGGGGGGTATCAAGAGACCCAGTACTTC
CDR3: CASSGGTGGYQETQYF

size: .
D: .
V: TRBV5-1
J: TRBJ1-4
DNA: TGCGCCAGCAGCTTGGCCCCTCCGAATGAAAAACTGTTTTTT
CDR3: CASSLAPPNEKLFF

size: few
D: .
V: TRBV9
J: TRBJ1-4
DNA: TGTGCCAGCAGCCCGAGCCCCAAGTTAGCTAATGAAAAACTGTTTTTT
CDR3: CASSPSPKLANEKLFF

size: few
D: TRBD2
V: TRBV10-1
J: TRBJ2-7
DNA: TGCGCCAGCAGTCCGGGACTAGCGGGTGAGCAGTACTTC
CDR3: CASSPGLAGEQYF

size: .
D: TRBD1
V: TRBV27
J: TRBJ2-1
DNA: TGTGCCAGCAGTAGACAGGGTCCACGGAATGAGCAGTTCTTC
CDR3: CASSRQGPRNEQFF

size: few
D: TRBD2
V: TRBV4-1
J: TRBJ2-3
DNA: TGCGCCAGCAGCCCTAGCGGGCACACAGATACGCAGTATTTT
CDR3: CASSPSGHTDTQYF

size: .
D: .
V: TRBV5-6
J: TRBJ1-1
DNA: TGTGCCAGCAGCCCGATACGAAGGACAGCGGACACTGAAGCTTTCTTT
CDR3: CASSPIRRTADTEAFF

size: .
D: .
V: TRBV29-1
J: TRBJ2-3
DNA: TGCAGCGTTGGGAGTAGAGATACGCAGTATTTT
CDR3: CSVGSRDTQYF

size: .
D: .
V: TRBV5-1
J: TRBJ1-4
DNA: TGCGCCAGCAGCTTGGGAGTCCCTGCAACTAATGAAAAACTGTTTTTT
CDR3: CASSLGVPATNEKLFF

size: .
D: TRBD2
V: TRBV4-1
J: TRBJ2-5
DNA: TGCGCCAGCAGCCAAGATCAGCGGGGGCCGAGGGAGACCCAGTACTTC
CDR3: CASSQDQRGPRETQYF

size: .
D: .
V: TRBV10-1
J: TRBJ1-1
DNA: TGCGCCAGCAGCGGGGACTCTGAAGCTTTCTTT
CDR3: CASSGDSEAFF

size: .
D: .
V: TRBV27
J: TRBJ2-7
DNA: TGTGCCAGCAGTGTAAGGGGTCACGGGGCGGGGGAGCAGTACTTC
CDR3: CASSVRGHGAGEQYF

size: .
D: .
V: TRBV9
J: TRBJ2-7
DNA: TGTGCCAGCAGTAGAGAGGGTTACGAGCAGTACTTC
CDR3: CASSREGYEQYF

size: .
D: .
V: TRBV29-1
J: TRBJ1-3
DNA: TGCAGCGTTGAAGCGCAGGGAAACACCATATATTTT
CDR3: CSVEAQGNTIYF

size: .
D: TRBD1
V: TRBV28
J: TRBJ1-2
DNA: TGTGCCAGCAGTTCCGACAGGGGGCCCTACTATGGCTACACCTTC
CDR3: CASSSDRGPYYGYTF

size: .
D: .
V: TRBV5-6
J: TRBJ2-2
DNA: TGTGCCAGCACCCCGAGGGGGGGCGCGAACACCGGGGAGCTGTTTTTT
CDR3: CASTPRGGANTGELFF

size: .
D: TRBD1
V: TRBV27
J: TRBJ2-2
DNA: TGTGCCAGCAAGAGGGGGCGCGGCGGGGAGCTGTTTTTT
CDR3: CASKRGRGGELFF

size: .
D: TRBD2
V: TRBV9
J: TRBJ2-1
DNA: TGTGCCAGCACCCCGGGGGGGGGCTTCAGCTCCTACAATGAGCAGTTCTTC
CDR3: CASTPGGGFSSYNEQFF

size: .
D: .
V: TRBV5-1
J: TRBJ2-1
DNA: TGCGCCAGCAGCTTGGGTCCAGATTACAATGAGCAGTTCTTC
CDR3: CASSLGPDYNEQFF

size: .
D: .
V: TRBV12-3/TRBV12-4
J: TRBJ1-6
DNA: TGTGCCAGCAGTTTGGCAGGGGATTCACCCCTCCACTTT
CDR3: CASSLAGDSPLHF

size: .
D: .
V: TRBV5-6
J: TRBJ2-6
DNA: TGTGCCAGCAGCCCCGCCCGGGTTTTCTCTGGGGCCAACGTCCTGACTTTC
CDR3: CASSPARVFSGANVLTF

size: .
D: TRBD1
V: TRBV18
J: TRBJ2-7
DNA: TGTGCCAGCTCACTGCTGGACAGGGGGCTCTACGAGCAGTACTTC
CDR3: CASSLLDRGLYEQYF

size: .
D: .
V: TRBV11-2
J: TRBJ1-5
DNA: TGTGCCAGCAGCTTAAACGAGGGGGACAATCAGCCCCAGCATTTT
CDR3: CASSLNEGDNQPQHF

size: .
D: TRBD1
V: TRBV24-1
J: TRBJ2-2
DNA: TGTGCCACCAGTGATACCTCCGGGACAGGGGCAGCCGGGGAGCTGTTTTTT
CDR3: CATSDTSGTGAAGELFF

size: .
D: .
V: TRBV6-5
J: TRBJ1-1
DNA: TGTGCCAGCAGTTTCAGGGTAGACAGCACTGAAGCTTTCTTT
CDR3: CASSFRVDSTEAFF

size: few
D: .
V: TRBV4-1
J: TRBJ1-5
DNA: TGCGCCAGCAGCCTAGACAGAGGGATTAGTCAGCCCCAGCATTTT
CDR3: CASSLDRGISQPQHF

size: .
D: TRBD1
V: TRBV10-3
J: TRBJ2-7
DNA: TGTGCCATCAGCTTGGGACAGGGGGGAACCTACGAGCAGTACTTC
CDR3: CAISLGQGGTYEQYF

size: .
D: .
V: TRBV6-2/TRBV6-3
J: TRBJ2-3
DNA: TGTGCCAGCAGTTACGCGAAGCGCACAGATACGCAGTATTTT
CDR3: CASSYAKRTDTQYF

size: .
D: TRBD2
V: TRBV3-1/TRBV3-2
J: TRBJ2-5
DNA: TGTGCCAGCAGCCCGTGGACTAGCGGAGGTGAGACCCAGTACTTC
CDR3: CASSPWTSGGETQYF

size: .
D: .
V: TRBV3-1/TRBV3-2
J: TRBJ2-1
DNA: TGTGCCAGCAGCCAAGAACCCCAGGGCAATGAGCAGTTCTTC
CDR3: CASSQEPQGNEQFF

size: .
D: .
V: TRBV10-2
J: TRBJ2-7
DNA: TGCGCCAGCAGTGACCGGGGTAGGGGGGGGCGAAGCTCCTACGAGCAGTACTTC
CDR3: CASSDRGRGGRSSYEQYF

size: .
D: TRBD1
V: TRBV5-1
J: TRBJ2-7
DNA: TGCGCCAGCAGCCCCTCTCCGGGACAGGACTACGAGCAGTACTTC
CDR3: CASSPSPGQDYEQYF

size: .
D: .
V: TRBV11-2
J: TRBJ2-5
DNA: TGTGCCAGCAGCCGGGACCAAGAGACCCAGTACTTC
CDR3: CASSRDQETQYF

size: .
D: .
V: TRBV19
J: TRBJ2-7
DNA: TGTGCCAGTAGTATACGGGGTAAAGACGAGCAGTACTTC
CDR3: CASSIRGKDEQYF

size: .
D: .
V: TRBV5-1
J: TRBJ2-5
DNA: TGCGCCAGCAGCTTGGATACAGGGTTTGAGACCCAGTACTTC
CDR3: CASSLDTGFETQYF

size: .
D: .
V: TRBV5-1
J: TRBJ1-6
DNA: TGCGCCAGCAGCTTGGACAGAAATTCACCCCTCCACTTT
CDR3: CASSLDRNSPLHF

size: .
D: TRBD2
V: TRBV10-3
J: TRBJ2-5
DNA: TGTGCCATCAGTGACCGATCGGGGGGGGAGACCCAGTACTTC
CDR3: CAISDRSGGETQYF

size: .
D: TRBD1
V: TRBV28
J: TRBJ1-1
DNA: TGTGCCAGCCCTCCCGGACAGGGGGCCCTAAACACTGAAGCTTTCTTT
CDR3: CASPPGQGALNTEAFF

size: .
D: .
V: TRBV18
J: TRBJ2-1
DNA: TGTGCCAGCTCACCACTTTTCGGGGCCCCCGGGGGTGAGCAGTTCTTC
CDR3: CASSPLFGAPGGEQFF

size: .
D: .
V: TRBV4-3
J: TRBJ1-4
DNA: TGCGCCAGCAGCCAAGAGCCCGGTCTGCGGGTAGGAAAACTGTTTTTT
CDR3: CASSQEPGLRVGKLFF

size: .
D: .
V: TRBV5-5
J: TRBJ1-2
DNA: TGTGCCAGCAGCACACAGTCGGGGTCTAGCGGCTACACCTTC
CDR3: CASSTQSGSSGYTF